This paragraph covers one T cell receptor beta chain sequence. Sequencing used immunoSEQ multiplex PCR; TCRdb keeps in-frame clones, though not all of them. This table holds about 270,000 clones, about 94% found once. The data were obtained in a study of T cell responses to AZD1222 COVID-19 vaccine. The CDR3 runs 14 residues. The sequencing here drew on peripheral blood, taken 28 days after the second AZD1222 dose. This receptor was taken from an adult who received the AZD1222 COVID-19 vaccine. The rearrangement links TRBV21-1 to TRBJ1-1; the DNA was not used to check the table's D call, TRBD1. TRBV21-1 is annotated as a pseudogene. CDR3 amino acids: CASSKDRGSTEAFF. CDR3 DNA: TGTGCCAGCAGCAAAGATAGGGGTTCCACTGAAGCTTTCTTT.